The 4 T cell receptor beta chains presented below share a single source sample, sequenced in a study of T cell repertoires in cytomegalovirus infection. TCRdb redid the calling of the reads with MiXCR, one entry per CDR3 protein. Here the sample spans roughly 180,000 distinct CDR3 sequences, roughly 28% being singletons. Sequenced sample: PBMCs. The receptors derive from a human donor in good health (CMV status not recorded). Some clones in this sample may be carry-over from other donors' samples.

V and J are TRBV25-1 and TRBJ2-3; weak D call: TRBD2 (6 bases). Germline CDR1 MGHDK, CDR2 SYGVNS. The CDR3 sequence is 15 residues long. The V end was cut by 7 bases, the J end by 0 bases, with 14 bases between. The CDR3 here is CASTKGGSSTDTQYF. The CDR3 bases are TGTGCCAGCACAAAGGGAGGTTCTAGCACAGATACGCAGTATTTT.

This clonotype came up a few times. CDR3 protein: CSVGNTEAFF. In DNA, the CDR3 is TGCAGCGTTGGAAACACTGAAGCTTTCTTT. The V and J genes are TRBV29-1 and TRBJ1-1; no reliable D call. The V gene's germline CDR1 is SQVTM and CDR2 ANQGSEA. The CDR3 is made up of 10 amino acids. Trimming removed 4 bases at V and 2 bases at J, with 2 bases between.

Only a few counts were recorded for this clonotype. This chain connects TRBV12-3 or TRBV12-4 to TRBJ1-1; 8 nucleotides match TRBD1. CDR3 length: 12 amino acids. V gave up 6 bases and J gave up 9 bases; unmatched junction bases: 6. The CDR3 reads CASSSTGEQAFF. The CDR3 nucleotides read TGTGCCAGCAGCTCGACAGGGGAACAAGCTTTCTTT.

This clonotype was counted only a few times. V gene TRBV7-2 combines with J gene TRBJ1-2, with D unresolved. V was pared by 0 bases and J by 5 bases, with 7 bases between. The CDR3 runs to 13 residues. The germline V gene encodes CDR1 SGHTA and CDR2 FQGNSA. CDR3 nucleotides: TGTGCCAGCAGCTTAGCCCCGATTTATGGCTACACCTTC. Protein: CASSLAPIYGYTF.